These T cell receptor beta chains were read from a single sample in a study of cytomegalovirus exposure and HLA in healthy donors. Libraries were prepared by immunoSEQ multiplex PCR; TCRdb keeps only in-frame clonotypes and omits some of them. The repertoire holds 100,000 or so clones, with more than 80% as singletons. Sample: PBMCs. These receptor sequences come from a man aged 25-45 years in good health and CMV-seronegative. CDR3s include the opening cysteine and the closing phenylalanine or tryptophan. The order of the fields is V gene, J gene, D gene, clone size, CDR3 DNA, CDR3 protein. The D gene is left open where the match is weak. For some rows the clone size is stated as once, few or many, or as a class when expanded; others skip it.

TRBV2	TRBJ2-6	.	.	TGTGCCAGCAGGGCACCAGGAACCTCTGGGGCCAACGTCCTGACTTTC	CASRAPGTSGANVLTF
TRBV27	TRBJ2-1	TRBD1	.	TGTGCCAGCAGTTTTGACCCCGGGACAGGGAATGAGCAGTTCTTC	CASSFDPGTGNEQFF
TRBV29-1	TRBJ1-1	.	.	TGCAGCGTTGGCGGCATGAACACTGAAGCTTTCTTT	CSVGGMNTEAFF
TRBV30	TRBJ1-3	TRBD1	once	TGTGCCTGGAGGGACAGGGGGCCAGGAAACACCATATATTTT	CAWRDRGPGNTIYF
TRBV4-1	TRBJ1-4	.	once	TGCGCCAGCAGCCAGCAGATTAATGAAAAACTGTTTTTT	CASSQQINEKLFF
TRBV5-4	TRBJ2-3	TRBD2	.	TGTGCCAGCAGCTTTGAGCGGGGGGGCCTGAGTACAGATACGCAGTATTTT	CASSFERGGLSTDTQYF
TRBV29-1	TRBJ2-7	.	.	TGCAGCGTACAGGGAGGGCTGGGGGAGCAGTACTTC	CSVQGGLGEQYF
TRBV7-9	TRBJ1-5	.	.	TGTTCCAGCAGCCTCGGCGGGCAGCCCCAGCATTTT	CSSSLGGQPQHF
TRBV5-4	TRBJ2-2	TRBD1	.	TGTGCCAGCAGCCGAGGACAGGGTAGCACCGGGGAGCTGTTTTTT	CASSRGQGSTGELFF
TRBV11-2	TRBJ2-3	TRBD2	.	TGTGCCAGCAGCCCCCGTTCTAGCGGATTCACAGATACGCAGTATTTT	CASSPRSSGFTDTQYF